The present T cell receptor beta chain was sequenced within a study of shared clonotypes between healthy human individuals. This clone appeared once. In the same sample, other DNA sequences code for this CDR3. The assay used deep level. Profiling relied on immunoSEQ multiplex PCR, and the TCRdb table lists in-frame clones only, not all of them. The repertoire holds about 700,000 clones, with about 74% as singletons. The CDR3 contains 15 residues. Germline CDR1 is SGHRS and CDR2 is YFSETQ. The ends were cut back, 2 bases at V and 0 bases at J, with 9 bases in the middle. J is TRBJ1-3 and V is TRBV5-1; no firm D call. This receptor was identified in a woman younger than 45 in good health. Sequenced input: memory CD4+ T cells sorted from blood. Described subset: CD45RA-negative fraction. This chain's CDR3 is CASSLGSLSGNTIYF. CDR3 in DNA: TGCGCCAGCAGCTTAGGATCGCTCTCTGGAAACACCATATATTTT.